One sample yielded the 24 T cell receptor beta chains listed below, sequenced in a study of cytomegalovirus exposure and HLA in healthy donors. Clones were read by immunoSEQ multiplex PCR, and TCRdb kept only the in-frame ones, dropping some. The sample yields roughly 75,000 clones, 85% to 95% seen once. Sequenced material: PBMCs. These receptors originate from a woman aged 18-30 years in good health and CMV-seronegative.

The chain joins TRBV18 to TRBJ2-1, with TRBD2 matching over 12 bases. Losses at the gene ends were 5 bases for V and 9 bases for J; bases not matched to a gene: 11. The CDR3 length is 16 residues. CDR1 is KGHSH, CDR2 LQKENI, per germline. The CDR3 protein is CASSATSGGLEVEQFF. In nucleotides, the CDR3 is TGTGCCAGCTCAGCGACTAGCGGGGGTCTTGAGGTTGAGCAGTTCTTC.

The chain links TRBV1 to TRBJ2-3; the table's D call TRBD2 went unverified against the DNA. TRBV1 is a pseudogene segment. The CDR3 runs 16 residues. For the CDR3, the DNA is TGCACCAGCAGCCCCGGGACTAGCGGCCACACAGATACGCAGTATTTT. Its protein product is CTSSPGTSGHTDTQYF.

V usage is TRBV7-9 and J usage is TRBJ2-5; 8 bases match TRBD1. The V gene end was trimmed by 4 bases and the J gene end by 4 bases; junction bases not matched to a gene: 5. CDR1 is SEHNR and CDR2 is FQNEAQ in the germline V gene (reference sequence). The CDR3 contains 14 residues. CDR3 nucleotides: TGTGCCAGCAGCTCCCAGGGGGCGAGAGAGACCCAGTACTTC. Amino acids: CASSSQGARETQYF.

The chain combines TRBV11-3 with TRBJ2-5; D is possibly TRBD1 (6 bases). The CDR3 sequence is 14 residues long. The V end was cut by 3 bases, the J end by 5 bases, with 13 bases between. CDR1 and CDR2 (germline): SGHNT, YENEEA. CDR3 nucleotide sequence: TGTGCCAGCAGCTTTATGCAGGGGCAGGAGACCCAGTACTTC. Residues: CASSFMQGQETQYF.

The chain couples TRBV5-1 to TRBJ2-1; perhaps TRBD1 as D (5 bases). CDR3 size: 16 residues. The germline V gene encodes CDR1 SGHRS and CDR2 YFSETQ. Trimming pared 4 bases from V and 0 bases from J, leaving 14 bases between. The CDR3 DNA is TGCGCCAGCAGCCCCTTCGACAGTAGCTCCTACAATGAGCAGTTCTTC. The encoded protein is CASSPFDSSSYNEQFF.

This chain links TRBV7-8 with TRBJ2-3, with TRBD1 matching 9 bases. After removal of 5 bases from V and 4 bases from J, the junction contained 13 bases not matched to a gene. The CDR3 contains 17 residues. Germline V lookup: CDR1 SGHVS, CDR2 FQNEAQ. The CDR3 is CASSNLAGTGIPDTQYF. DNA of the CDR3: TGTGCCAGCAGCAACTTAGCCGGGACAGGGATTCCAGATACGCAGTATTTT.

The V and J genes are TRBV5-4 and TRBJ2-5, with TRBD2 matching 9 bases. V lost 3 bases and J lost 3; bases outside the gene matches: 9. The CDR3 has 16 amino acids. Germline CDR1 reads SGHNT; CDR2 reads YYREEE (reference sequence). CDR3 loop: CASSSTMGLAEETQYF. The CDR3 nucleotides read TGTGCCAGCAGCTCAACCATGGGACTAGCAGAAGAGACCCAGTACTTC. The full variable domain, completed using reference TRBV5-4 and TRBJ2-5, is ETGVTQSPTHLIKTRGQQVTLRCSSQSGHNTVSWYQQALGQGPQFIFQYYREEENGRGNFPPRFSGLQFPNYSSELNVNALELDDSALYLCASSSTMGLAEETQYFGPGTRLLVL.

The chain employs TRBV2 and TRBJ2-2; the D gene is possibly TRBD2 (5 bases). V was clipped by 6 bases and J by 1 base, with 15 bases between them. Germline-derived CDR1 and CDR2 are SNHLY and FYNNEI. This CDR3 is built from 16 residues. CDR3 DNA sequence: TGTGCCAGCAGCTACTACAAGGACTTGAACACCGGGGAGCTGTTTTTT. Its translation: CASSYYKDLNTGELFF.

V gene TRBV6-1 combines with J gene TRBJ2-5; D may be TRBD1 (5 bases). This CDR3 is 15 amino acids long. Trimming left V 1 base short and J 5 bases short, with 14 bases between. Germline V gene lookup returns CDR1 MNHNS and CDR2 SASEGT. Here the CDR3 reads CASSEDRKRLETQYF. CDR3 nucleotides: TGTGCCAGCAGTGAAGACAGGAAGAGGTTGGAGACCCAGTACTTC.

The chain couples TRBV27 to TRBJ2-5; 7 bases align to TRBD2. CDR1 is MNHEY, CDR2 SMNVEV, per germline (reference sequence). There are 16 residues in the CDR3. J lost 4 bases, V lost 4 bases, and 12 bases had no gene match. In DNA form, the CDR3 reads TGTGCCAGCAGTTCATTCACCAGCGGGGCGGCAGAGACCCAGTACTTC. This translates into CASSSFTSGAAETQYF.

CDR3 sequence: CASGTGAEKLFF. In nucleotides, the CDR3 is TGTGCCTCCGGGACAGGGGCCGAAAAACTGTTTTTT. The chain carries TRBV30 and TRBJ1-4, with TRBD1 matching over 10 bases. Germline V gene sequence: CDR1 GTSNPN, CDR2 SVGIG (reference sequence). V lost 7 bases, J lost 8 bases, and 4 bases stayed unmatched. The CDR3 is 12 amino acids.

This rearrangement joins TRBV18 to TRBJ1-2; weak D call: TRBD1 (5 bases). Germline lookup yields CDR1 KGHSH and CDR2 LQKENI. Trimming pared 3 bases from V and 5 bases from J, leaving 10 bases between. The CDR3 is 13 amino acids. CDR3 in DNA: TGTGCCAGCTCACCCAAGGCAGGGTATGGCTACACCTTC. It translates to CASSPKAGYGYTF.

The rearrangement uses TRBV6-1 and TRBJ2-3; 12 bases line up with TRBD2. The CDR3 loop spans 18 amino acids. Trimming cost V 0 bases and J 2 bases; bases outside gene matches: 6. Germline CDR1 and CDR2: MNHNS and SASEGT. CDR3 sequence: CASSEALAGGGNTDTQYF. CDR3 DNA: TGTGCCAGCAGTGAAGCGCTAGCGGGAGGGGGGAACACAGATACGCAGTATTTT.

This clone occurred once. This chain connects TRBV7-8 to TRBJ1-6; D remains ambiguous. With 4 bases removed from V and 8 bases from J, the gap between germline ends came to 27 bases. Germline V gene lookup returns CDR1 SGHVS and CDR2 FQNEAQ. The CDR3 has 19 amino acids. The CDR3 DNA reads as TGTGCCAGCAGCTCACAAATTGGTCGGGTAACGGAGCGGTATTCACCCCTCCACTTT. Translated, it gives CASSSQIGRVTERYSPLHF.

The chain links TRBV6-5 to TRBJ2-2; D might be TRBD1 (5 bases). This CDR3 is built from 15 residues. The V end lost 5 bases, the J end lost 3 bases, and 13 bases lay between the germline ends. Germline assignment: CDR1 MNHEY and CDR2 SVGAGI. DNA of the CDR3: TGTGCCAGCAGTACCAGCCAGGGTGACACCGGGGAGCTGTTTTTT. Its protein is CASSTSQGDTGELFF.

V and J are TRBV6-1 and TRBJ2-1; TRBD2 might be the D (5 bases). Germline lookup yields CDR1 MNHNS and CDR2 SASEGT. The ends were cut back, 8 bases at V and 2 bases at J, with 10 bases in the middle. The CDR3 totals 13 residues. The CDR3 loop reads CASAGPPYNEQFF. For the CDR3, the DNA is TGTGCCAGCGCGGGCCCCCCCTACAATGAGCAGTTCTTC.

The CDR3 region has the DNA TGTGCCAGTAGTCCCCACTGGCTAGCGGGTATTGCGAACACCGGGGAGCTGTTTTTT. It is translated as CASSPHWLAGIANTGELFF. The rearrangement links TRBV27 to TRBJ2-2; the match to TRBD2 covers 8 bases. The ends lost 9 bases at V and 0 bases at J; junction bases unmatched: 18. The CDR3 sequence is 19 residues long. The germline V gene has CDR1 MNHEY and CDR2 SMNVEV (reference sequence).

The chain carries TRBV11-2 and TRBJ2-5; D not certain. Trimming took off 3 bases at V and 2 bases at J, with 13 bases between the two ends. CDR1 SGHAT and CDR2 FQNNGV come from the germline V gene. The CDR3 consists of 15 residues. The DNA for the CDR3 is TGTGCCAGCAGCTTTTTCTCACTACCTCAAGAGACCCAGTACTTC. Its translation is CASSFFSLPQETQYF.

The chain links TRBV11-3 to TRBJ2-1; the D gene is possibly TRBD2 (5 bases). The CDR3 contains 14 residues. Germline CDR1 reads SGHNT; CDR2 reads YENEEA. Trimming removed 6 bases at V and 3 bases at J, with 12 bases between. DNA of the CDR3: TGTGCCAGCAGTTCCGGAGGCGTCTACAATGAGCAGTTCTTC. It codes for CASSSGGVYNEQFF.

The chain has TRBV5-4 and TRBJ1-1, with D perhaps TRBD1 (5 bases). Germline CDR1 is SGHNT and CDR2 is YYREEE (reference sequence). This CDR3 contains 14 residues. V gave up 0 bases and J gave up 1 base, with 7 bases separating them. The CDR3 reads CASSLDRGNTEAFF. DNA for the CDR3: TGTGCCAGCAGCTTGGATAGGGGGAACACTGAAGCTTTCTTT.

This chain joins TRBV5-4 and TRBJ2-7; the D is unclear. Trimming pared 0 bases from V and 7 bases from J, leaving 11 bases between. Germline CDR1 SGHNT, CDR2 YYREEE (reference sequence). The CDR3 consists of 13 residues. For the CDR3, the DNA is TGTGCCAGCAGCTTGGACGTATCCGGGGAGCAGTACTTC. Its translation is CASSLDVSGEQYF. Full variable domain (missing parts from reference TRBV5-4 and TRBJ2-7): ETGVTQSPTHLIKTRGQQVTLRCSSQSGHNTVSWYQQALGQGPQFIFQYYREEENGRGNFPPRFSGLQFPNYSSELNVNALELDDSALYLCASSLDVSGEQYFGPGTRLTVT.

The CDR3 protein is CASRRDREDGYTF. CDR3 in DNA: TGTGCCAGCAGACGCGACAGGGAGGATGGCTACACCTTC. The V and J genes are TRBV7-9 and TRBJ1-2; 7 nucleotides align to TRBD1. The germline V gene encodes CDR1 SEHNR and CDR2 FQNEAQ (reference sequence). This CDR3 has 13 amino acids. Trimming removed 6 bases from V and 6 bases from J; junction bases left unmatched: 7.

This rearrangement joins TRBV29-1 to TRBJ2-5; the match to TRBD2 covers 9 bases. From germline, CDR1 is SQVTM and CDR2 ANQGSEA. The V segment lost 4 bases and the J segment 2 bases; nucleotides outside the gene matches: 2. The CDR3 totals 13 residues. The CDR3 DNA reads as TGCAGCGTTGGTAGCGGGAGACAAGAGACCCAGTACTTC. Translating gives CSVGSGRQETQYF.

V and J are TRBV28 and TRBJ2-7; 10 bases agree with TRBD1. Trimming took 7 bases from V and 0 from J; bases not matched to a gene: 6. The V gene's germline CDR1 is MDHEN and CDR2 SYDVKM. The CDR3 consists of 15 residues. DNA of the CDR3: TGTGCCAGCACCGCTGGACAGGGGGGCTCCTACGAGCAGTACTTC. This translates into CASTAGQGGSYEQYF.